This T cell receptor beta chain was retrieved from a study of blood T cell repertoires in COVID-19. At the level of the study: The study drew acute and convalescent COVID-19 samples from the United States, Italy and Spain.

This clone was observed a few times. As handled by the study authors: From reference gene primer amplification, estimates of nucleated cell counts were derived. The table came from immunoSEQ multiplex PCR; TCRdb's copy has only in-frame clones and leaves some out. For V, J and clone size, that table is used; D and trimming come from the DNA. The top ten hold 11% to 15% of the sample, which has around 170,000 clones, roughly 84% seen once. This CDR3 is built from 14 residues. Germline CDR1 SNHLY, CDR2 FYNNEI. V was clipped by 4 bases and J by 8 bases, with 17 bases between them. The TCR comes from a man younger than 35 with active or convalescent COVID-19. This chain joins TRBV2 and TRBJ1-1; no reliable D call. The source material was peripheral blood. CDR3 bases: TGTGCCAGCAGTGTAACAGTAATAGGCTTGGAAGCTTTCTTT. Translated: CASSVTVIGLEAFF.